This TCR beta chain is drawn from a study of T-cell reconstitution after alpha-beta-depleted transplantation in children. V gave up 5 bases and J gave up 3 bases; unmatched junction bases: 7. The CDR3 extends over 16 amino acids. Germline assignment: CDR1 SGHNT and CDR2 YYREEE (reference sequence). Comments on this clonotype: Its specificity is unknown.

Findings and caveats of the study: Several hundred expanded graft clones reportedly were the source of alpha-beta T cells about two months after transplant.

Unique molecular identifiers were incorporated into the prepared TCRbeta library. TCRdb reanalysed the PCR reads using MiXCR and keeps one entry per CDR3 protein. The sample contains about 500,000 distinct CDR3 sequences, 9.5% to 12% of which appear only once. Sample: PBMCs, mostly from graft donor cells, taken 180 days after TCRalphabeta/CD19-depleted stem cell transplant. This chain joins TRBV5-4 and TRBJ2-3, with 12 bases matching TRBD2. The TCR sequence derives from a female patient younger than 10 who had a stem cell transplant for aplastic anemia, so the T cells may come from the graft donor. The CDR3 DNA sequence: TGTGCCAGCAGAGGGGGAGGACTAGCGGGAACAGATACGCAGTATTTT. This encodes CASRGGGLAGTDTQYF.